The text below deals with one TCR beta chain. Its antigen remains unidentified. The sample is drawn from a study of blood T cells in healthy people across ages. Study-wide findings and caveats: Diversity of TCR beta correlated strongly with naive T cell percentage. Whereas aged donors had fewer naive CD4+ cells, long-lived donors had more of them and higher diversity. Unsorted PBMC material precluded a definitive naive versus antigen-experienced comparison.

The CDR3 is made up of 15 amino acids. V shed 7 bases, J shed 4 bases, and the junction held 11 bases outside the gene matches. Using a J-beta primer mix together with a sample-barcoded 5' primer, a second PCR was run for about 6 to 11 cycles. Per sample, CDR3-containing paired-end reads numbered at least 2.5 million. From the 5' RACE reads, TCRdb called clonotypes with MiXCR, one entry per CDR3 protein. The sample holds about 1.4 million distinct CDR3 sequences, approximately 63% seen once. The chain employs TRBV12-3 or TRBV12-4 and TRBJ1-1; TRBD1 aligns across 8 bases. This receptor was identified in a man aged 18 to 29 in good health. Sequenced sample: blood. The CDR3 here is CASTPVQTGATEAFF. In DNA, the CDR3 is TGTGCCAGCACCCCAGTCCAGACAGGGGCCACTGAAGCTTTCTTT.